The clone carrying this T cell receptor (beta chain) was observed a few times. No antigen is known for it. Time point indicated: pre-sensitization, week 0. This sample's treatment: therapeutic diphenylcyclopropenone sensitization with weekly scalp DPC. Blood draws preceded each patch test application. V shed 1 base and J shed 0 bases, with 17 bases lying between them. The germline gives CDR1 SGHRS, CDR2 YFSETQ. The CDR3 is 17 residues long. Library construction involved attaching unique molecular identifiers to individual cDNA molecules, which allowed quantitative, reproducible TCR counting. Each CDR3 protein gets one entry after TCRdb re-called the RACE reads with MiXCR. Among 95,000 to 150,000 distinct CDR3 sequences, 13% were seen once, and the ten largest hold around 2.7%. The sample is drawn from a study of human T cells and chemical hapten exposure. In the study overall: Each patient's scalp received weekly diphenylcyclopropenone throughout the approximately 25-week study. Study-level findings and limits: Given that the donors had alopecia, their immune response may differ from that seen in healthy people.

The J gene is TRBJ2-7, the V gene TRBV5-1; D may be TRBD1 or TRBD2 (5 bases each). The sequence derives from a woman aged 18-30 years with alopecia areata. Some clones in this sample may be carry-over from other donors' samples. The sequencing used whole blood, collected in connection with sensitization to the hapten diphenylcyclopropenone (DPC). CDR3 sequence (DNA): TGCGCCAGCAGCTTGACACGGGGCAGGGCTCCCTCCTACGAGCAGTACTTC. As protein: CASSLTRGRAPSYEQYF.